Below are 12 T cell receptor beta chains sequenced from a single sample in a study of cytomegalovirus exposure and HLA in healthy donors (dated by TCRdb to the late 2010s). Libraries were built with the immunoSEQ multiplex PCR assay. The multiplex PCR relied on a mix of 60 forward primers for TCR Vbeta segments and 13 reverse primers for TCR Jbeta segments. TCRdb limited this immuneACCESS table to in-frame rearrangements with V and J called. A share of clones is missing; checked studies link under half to unresolved V genes, and the rest is unexplained. In this sample the table shows tens of thousands of clones, around 78% of which occur a single time. The biggest ten clones account for 7.8% of the sample. The sequencing input was PBMCs. The receptors were gathered from a man in his late teens or twenties in good health and CMV-seropositive.

The V call is TRBV5-4, the J call TRBJ1-4; 8 nucleotides agree with TRBD1. V lost 6 bases to trimming and J lost 3 bases; unmatched junction nucleotides: 10. Germline loops: CDR1 SGHNT, CDR2 YYREEE (reference sequence). The CDR3 sequence is 16 residues long. CDR3 loop: CASTKGGQVANEKLFF. The DNA for the CDR3 is TGTGCCAGCACCAAAGGGGGACAGGTGGCTAATGAAAAACTGTTTTTT.

V gene TRBV28 combines with J gene TRBJ2-2, with 8 bases identical to TRBD1. The CDR3 is made up of 15 amino acids. The germline V gene has CDR1 MDHEN and CDR2 SYDVKM. The V gene end was trimmed by 3 bases and the J gene end by 4 bases; junction bases not matched to a gene: 4. As DNA, the CDR3 is TGTGCCAGCAGTTTCCGGGACAGGCCCACCGGGGAGCTGTTTTTT. This codes for CASSFRDRPTGELFF.

The chain uses TRBV6-5 and TRBJ1-2; 7 positions match TRBD1. Germline V gene lookup returns CDR1 MNHEY and CDR2 SVGAGI. The CDR3 sequence is 16 residues long. V lost 0 bases and J lost 8; bases outside the gene matches: 12. The CDR3 sequence: CASSYSGSGGINGYTF. In DNA, the CDR3 is TGTGCCAGCAGTTACTCGGGATCAGGGGGAATAAACGGCTACACCTTC.

The rearrangement joins TRBV14 to TRBJ2-1, with 8 bases aligning to TRBD2. The J segment lost 4 bases and the V segment lost 4 bases, leaving 6 bases of the junction unmatched. CDR3 size: 15 residues. Per germline, CDR1 SGHDN and CDR2 FVKESK. CDR3: CASSPRLASYNEQFF. The CDR3 bases are TGTGCCAGCAGCCCTAGACTAGCGTCGTACAATGAGCAGTTCTTC.

In DNA, the CDR3 is TGTGCCATCAACCAGGGATCGGGCGGGGAGCTGTTTTTT. This sequence encodes CAINQGSGGELFF. The chain combines TRBV10-3 with TRBJ2-2, with TRBD1 as a possible D gene (5 bases). Germline CDR1 and CDR2: ENHRY and SYGVKD. Between the trimmed V and J ends, which lost 7 bases and 7 bases, there was a span of 13 bases. There are 13 residues in the CDR3.

The chain recombines TRBV30 with TRBJ1-2, with 8 positions matching TRBD1. Germline V gene data show CDR1 as GTSNPN and CDR2 as SVGIG (reference sequence). With V trimmed by 7 bases and J by 8 bases, 6 bases remained unmatched. This CDR3 is 11 amino acids long. In DNA, the CDR3 is TGTGCCTCGACGACAGGGGAAGGCTACACCTTC. It specifies CASTTGEGYTF.

The chain has TRBV9 and TRBJ2-3, with 8 bases that match TRBD1. The V and J ends lost 0 bases and 4 bases, in that order; junction bases with no gene match: 4. The V gene's germline CDR1 is SGDLS and CDR2 YYNGEE. The CDR3 covers 15 residues. CDR3 sequence (DNA): TGTGCCAGCAGCGTAGGCGGGGACAGGTCAGATACGCAGTATTTT. Translation: CASSVGGDRSDTQYF.

This chain connects TRBV6-5 to TRBJ1-6; D remains ambiguous. Per the germline V gene, CDR1 is MNHEY and CDR2 is SVGAGI. The CDR3 spans 14 residues. Trimming removed 4 bases from V and 8 bases from J, with 12 bases in between. The CDR3 reads CASSWARRDSPLHF. CDR3 in DNA: TGTGCCAGCAGTTGGGCCAGGAGGGATTCACCCCTCCACTTT.

This sequence joins TRBV5-4 and TRBJ2-1; the match to TRBD1 covers 7 bases. CDR3 size: 12 residues. J gave up 9 bases and V 0 bases, and 0 bases lay outside the gene matches. CDR1 is SGHNT and CDR2 is YYREEE in the germline V gene (reference sequence). CDR3 residues: CASSLDRGEQFF. Written as DNA, the CDR3 is TGTGCCAGCAGCTTGGACAGGGGTGAGCAGTTCTTC.

V and J are TRBV30 and TRBJ2-7; perhaps TRBD1 as D (6 bases). The V end was cut by 3 bases, the J end by 3 bases, with 15 bases between. CDR1 GTSNPN and CDR2 SVGIG come from the germline V gene (reference sequence). CDR3 length: 14 residues. The CDR3 coding sequence is TGTGCCTGGAGGGGCCCGCGCAGGGGCTACGAGCAGTACTTC. Amino acids: CAWRGPRRGYEQYF.

The chain couples TRBV5-6 to TRBJ2-1; 11 bases align to TRBD1. The CDR3 totals 16 residues. Germline V gene sequence: CDR1 SGHDT, CDR2 YYEEEE. V dropped 5 bases and J dropped 8; count of bases not matched to a gene: 12. CDR3 sequence reads: CASRYTRDRGFDEQFF. The CDR3 nucleotides are TGTGCCAGCAGATATACCCGGGACAGGGGGTTCGATGAGCAGTTCTTC.

V is TRBV4-1 and J is TRBJ1-1; perhaps TRBD1 as D (5 bases). The germline V gene encodes CDR1 MGHRA and CDR2 YSYEKL. The CDR3 runs to 16 residues. Trimming removed 1 base from V and 4 bases from J, with 16 bases in between. The CDR3 DNA reads TGCGCCAGCAGCCAAGCGCGGTCGGGGGTGGGCACTGAAGCTTTCTTT. Translation gives CASSQARSGVGTEAFF.